The 8 T cell receptor beta chains in this list originate from one sample, sequenced in a study of blood T cell repertoires in COVID-19. The protocol was immunoSEQ multiplex PCR, while the TCRdb copy is restricted to in-frame clones and leaves out a portion. The sample includes 150,000 or so clones, 81% seen only once; the top ten take roughly 8.4%. The specimen sequenced was peripheral blood. Source of these receptors: a human donor with acute or convalescent COVID-19. The donor label of this sample is uncertain.

This rearrangement joins TRBV3-1 (or the pseudogene TRBV3-2) to TRBJ1-5, with 8 bases aligning to TRBD1. The CDR3 runs to 16 residues. Germline CDR1 reads LGHDT; CDR2 reads YNNKEL (reference sequence). V was clipped by 1 base and J by 1 base; unmatched bases: 3. The CDR3 here is CASSQGTGKSNQPQHF. In nucleotides, the CDR3 is TGTGCCAGCAGCCAAGGGACAGGGAAAAGCAATCAGCCCCAGCATTTT.

The V gene is TRBV5-1, the J gene TRBJ2-1; D is uncertain. Germline CDR1 and CDR2: SGHRS and YFSETQ. This CDR3 is 15 amino acids long. Trimming took off 1 base at V and 0 bases at J, with 8 bases between the two ends. The CDR3 loop reads CASSLISDSYNEQFF. As DNA, the CDR3 is TGCGCCAGCAGCTTGATCAGTGACTCCTACAATGAGCAGTTCTTC.

The count of this clone is one. This chain connects TRBV10-1 to TRBJ2-7; 11 bases are a match to TRBD1. The CDR3 contains 14 residues. CDR1 is WNHNN and CDR2 is SYGVQD in the germline V gene (reference sequence). The junction had 3 bases not matched to a gene; V was cut back by 2 bases and J by 6 bases. Here the CDR3 reads CASSERTGGSEQYF. CDR3 DNA sequence: TGCGCCAGCAGTGAGCGGACAGGGGGCTCCGAGCAGTACTTC.

As for this clone: This sample includes further DNA sequences coding for the same CDR3. The rearrangement uses TRBV6-5 and TRBJ1-5; possibly TRBD1 for D (5 bases). There are 15 residues in the CDR3. Germline V gene lookup returns CDR1 MNHEY and CDR2 SVGAGI. Between the trimmed V and J ends, which lost 6 bases and 2 bases, there was a span of 14 bases. The CDR3 loop is CASRPPGGGNQPQHF. The CDR3 bases are TGTGCCAGCAGACCCCCGGGAGGGGGCAATCAGCCCCAGCATTTT.

The chain recombines TRBV7-9 with TRBJ2-5; D not resolved. This CDR3 is built from 13 residues. Trimming pared 1 base from V and 5 bases from J, leaving 8 bases between. The germline gives CDR1 SEHNR, CDR2 FQNEAQ (reference sequence). Written as DNA, the CDR3 is TGTGCCAGCAGCTTAGACGCGGCGGAGACCCAGTACTTC. Encoded protein: CASSLDAAETQYF.

This clone was detected a few times. CDR3 in amino acids: CASSIEGTRDRSTDEQFF. The CDR3 region has the DNA TGTGCCAGCAGCATCGAGGGGACCCGGGACAGGAGCACCGATGAGCAGTTCTTC. This chain uses TRBV21-1 with TRBJ2-1; TRBD1 reflects the table's D call only, with no check against the DNA. TRBV21-1 is a known pseudogene. The CDR3 is made up of 18 amino acids.

J is TRBJ1-6 and V is TRBV6-5; D is possibly TRBD1 (5 bases). The CDR3 totals 13 residues. The V end was cut by 8 bases, the J end by 9 bases, with 14 bases between. Germline lookup yields CDR1 MNHEY and CDR2 SVGAGI. CDR3 sequence reads: CASGIQGSSPLHF. The CDR3 region has the DNA TGTGCCAGCGGAATTCAGGGAAGTTCACCCCTCCACTTT.

This chain uses TRBV5-6 with TRBJ2-2; a possible D gene is TRBD1 (5 bases). V lost 2 bases to trimming and J lost 5 bases, with 13 bases between them. CDR1 SGHDT and CDR2 YYEEEE come from the germline V gene. The CDR3 runs to 15 residues. CDR3 loop: CASSLITGDTGELFF. DNA for the CDR3: TGTGCCAGCAGCTTAATTACAGGAGATACCGGGGAGCTGTTTTTT.